One and the same sample provided the 26 T cell receptor beta chains below, sequenced in a study of regulatory dendritic cells for organ transplantation. CFSE-labeled sorted T cells met regulatory or mature dendritic cells for five to six days. Their antigens remain unidentified. The protocol was immunoSEQ multiplex PCR, while the TCRdb copy is restricted to in-frame clones and leaves out a portion. This sample has about 21,000 clones, with about 85% found just once. The sample taken for sequencing was naive CD4+ T cells from blood cultured with dendritic cells. Subset denoted: CD45RA+ naive T cells. Receptors were obtained from a human donor in good health.

J is TRBJ2-5 and V is TRBV7-2, with 13 positions matching TRBD2. V was pared by 3 bases and J by 4 bases, with 2 bases of the junction left unmatched. Germline lookup yields CDR1 SGHTA and CDR2 FQGNSA. The CDR3 is 15 residues long. The CDR3: CASSLGLAGRETQYF. CDR3 DNA sequence: TGTGCCAGCAGCTTGGGACTAGCGGGGCGAGAGACCCAGTACTTC.

As for this clone: The sample holds other DNA sequences that translate to the same CDR3. The chain employs TRBV5-1 and TRBJ1-2, with 9 nucleotides matching TRBD1. V was clipped by 0 bases and J by 6 bases; unmatched bases: 6. Germline V CDR1 and CDR2: SGHRS, YFSETQ. The CDR3 spans 15 residues. This chain's CDR3 is CASSLVGQGKDGYTF. The CDR3 DNA sequence: TGCGCCAGCAGCTTGGTTGGACAGGGGAAGGATGGCTACACCTTC.

The V and J genes are TRBV5-4 and TRBJ2-5, with TRBD1 identical over 9 bases. With V trimmed by 7 bases and J by 7 bases, 17 bases remained unmatched. The CDR3 is 16 residues long. From germline, CDR1 is SGHNT and CDR2 YYREEE (reference sequence). CDR3 nucleotides: TGTGCCAGCGCTGAGGTAGAACAGGGGGCGCAGGGGACCCAGTACTTC. Protein sequence: CASAEVEQGAQGTQYF.

The gene calls are TRBV10-3 and TRBJ1-1; D remains ambiguous. V dropped 4 bases and J dropped 1 base, with 10 bases sitting between them. Germline assignment: CDR1 ENHRY and CDR2 SYGVKD. The CDR3 extends over 14 amino acids. This chain's CDR3 is CAISGAGSNTEAFF. The CDR3 nucleotides are TGTGCCATCAGTGGGGCAGGCTCGAACACTGAAGCTTTCTTT.

This clone was found once. The gene calls are TRBV30 and TRBJ1-1; D remains unclear. The CDR3 covers 11 residues. V lost 2 bases and J lost 8, with 9 bases in between. Germline lookup yields CDR1 GTSNPN and CDR2 SVGIG (reference sequence). The CDR3 is CAWSTELEAFF. DNA for the CDR3: TGTGCCTGGAGTACAGAGTTAGAAGCTTTCTTT.

This clone was recorded once. J is TRBJ2-1 and V is TRBV25-1, with TRBD1 as a possible D gene (6 bases). CDR3 length: 14 amino acids. The germline CDR1 and CDR2 sequences are MGHDK and SYGVNS. Trimming stripped 9 bases from V and 2 bases from J, with 14 bases between. The CDR3 coding sequence is TGTGCCAGTGCAAAGGGGGACCCCTACAATGAGCAGTTCTTC. Protein: CASAKGDPYNEQFF.

The gene calls are TRBV27 and TRBJ1-4; no firm D call. Between the trimmed V and J ends, which lost 3 bases and 4 bases, there was a span of 0 bases. CDR1 and CDR2 (germline): MNHEY, SMNVEV (reference sequence). The length of the CDR3 is 11 residues. CDR3 bases: TGTGCCAGCAGTTTTAATGAAAAACTGTTTTTT. Amino acids: CASSFNEKLFF.

This clone appeared a few times. The rearrangement joins TRBV4-2 to TRBJ2-5; 9 bases are shared with TRBD1. The germline V gene encodes CDR1 LGHNA and CDR2 YNFKEQ. Losses at the gene ends were 5 bases for V and 5 bases for J; bases not matched to a gene: 9. This CDR3 comprises 15 residues. CDR3 residues: CASSAQGQGGETQYF. In DNA, the CDR3 is TGTGCCAGCAGCGCCCAGGGACAGGGCGGGGAGACCCAGTACTTC.

This chain links TRBV6-1 with TRBJ1-5; the D is unclear. The CDR3 is 17 amino acids. Germline CDR1 is MNHNS and CDR2 is SASEGT. The V end was cut by 3 bases, the J end by 5 bases, with 20 bases between. The CDR3 DNA follows: TGTGCCAGCAGTGACGATTCGCGGGCAGGAAGGCATCAGCCCCAGCATTTT. Its protein product is CASSDDSRAGRHQPQHF.

This clone was detected once. CDR3 protein: CASSPFKVEKLFF. CDR3 in DNA: TGTGCCAGCTCACCATTTAAGGTTGAAAAACTGTTTTTT. The chain employs TRBV18 and TRBJ1-4; D ambiguous. The length of the CDR3 is 13 residues. CDR1 and CDR2 (germline): KGHSH, LQKENI. Trimming removed 2 bases at V and 7 bases at J, with 8 bases between.

The chain employs TRBV2 and TRBJ1-5; D remains unclear. The CDR3 consists of 15 residues. The V end lost 1 base, the J end lost 2 bases, and 9 bases lay between the germline ends. Germline CDR1 is SNHLY and CDR2 is FYNNEI. DNA of the CDR3: TGTGCCAGCAGTGAAGGATTAGTTCGCAATCAGCCCCAGCATTTT. Amino acids: CASSEGLVRNQPQHF.

The table lists this clone with a count of one. The gene calls are TRBV7-2 and TRBJ1-3; a possible D gene is TRBD1 (5 bases). Germline V CDR1 and CDR2: SGHTA, FQGNSA. V lost 5 bases and J 3 bases, leaving 11 bases between the germline ends. The CDR3 sequence is 14 residues long. CDR3 loop: CASSPQGVGNTIYF. DNA of the CDR3: TGTGCCAGCAGCCCTCAGGGAGTTGGAAACACCATATATTTT. Full variable domain (outside the CDR3, taken from reference TRBV7-2 and TRBJ1-3): GAGVSQSPSNKVTEKGKDVELRCDPISGHTALYWYRQSLGQGLEFLIYFQGNSAPDKSGLPSDRFSAERTGGSVSTLTIQRTQQEDSAVYLCASSPQGVGNTIYFGEGSWLTVV.

This sequence joins TRBV4-2 and TRBJ2-7, with 9 bases that match TRBD1. The CDR3 is made up of 17 amino acids. Germline V gives CDR1 LGHNA, CDR2 YNFKEQ. J lost 3 bases, V lost 0 bases, and 9 bases had no gene match. CDR3 sequence (DNA): TGTGCCAGCAGCCAAGATTCGGGGACAGGGACATTCTACGAGCAGTACTTC. This encodes CASSQDSGTGTFYEQYF.

The chain combines TRBV7-2 with TRBJ2-1, with D possibly TRBD2 on 5 matching bases. The CDR3 contains 15 residues. Germline V gene data show CDR1 as SGHTA and CDR2 as FQGNSA. The germline V and J ends were trimmed by 3 bases and 6 bases, with 15 bases remaining between them. CDR3 coding DNA: TGTGCCAGCAGCTTTCGAGCGGAGCGGAGCAATGAGCAGTTCTTC. Its translation: CASSFRAERSNEQFF.

J is TRBJ2-2 and V is TRBV7-2; tentatively, D is TRBD1 (6 bases). This CDR3 comprises 16 residues. The ends were cut back, 2 bases at V and 6 bases at J, with 16 bases in the middle. From germline, CDR1 is SGHTA and CDR2 FQGNSA. CDR3 region: CASSLQGPTTAGELFF. The CDR3 DNA follows: TGTGCCAGCAGCTTACAGGGGCCCACCACGGCCGGGGAGCTGTTTTTT.

This chain links TRBV30 with TRBJ2-5, with 7 bases that match TRBD2. From germline, CDR1 is GTSNPN and CDR2 SVGIG (reference sequence). This CDR3 spans 14 amino acids. J gave up 6 bases and V 2 bases, and 9 bases lay outside the gene matches. The CDR3 DNA sequence: TGTGCCTGGAGTATGGGAGGGAAGGGGAAGACCCAGTACTTC. This encodes CAWSMGGKGKTQYF. The complete variable domain, with remaining parts taken from reference TRBV30 and TRBJ2-5, reads SQTIHQWPATLVQPVGSPLSLECTVEGTSNPNLYWYRQAAGRGLQLLFYSVGIGQISSEVPQNLSASRPQDRQFILSSKKLLLSDSGFYLCAWSMGGKGKTQYFGPGTRLLVL.

The chain has TRBV5-1 and TRBJ1-4; D is uncertain. The CDR3 length is 16 residues. The germline V and J ends were trimmed by 1 base and 0 bases, with 10 bases remaining between them. Germline loops: CDR1 SGHRS, CDR2 YFSETQ. The DNA of the CDR3 is TGCGCCAGCAGCTTGTCGGCCGGGGCAACTAATGAAAAACTGTTTTTT. This codes for CASSLSAGATNEKLFF.

This chain joins TRBV5-6 and TRBJ2-1; D possibly corresponds to TRBD2 (6 bases). The CDR3 has 15 amino acids. Trimming stripped 7 bases from V and 2 bases from J, with 16 bases between. Germline V gene lookup returns CDR1 SGHDT and CDR2 YYEEEE. The CDR3: CASGSQRVPYNEQFF. In DNA, the CDR3 is TGTGCCAGCGGATCTCAGCGGGTCCCCTACAATGAGCAGTTCTTC. The full variable domain, in which reference TRBV5-6 and TRBJ2-1 provide the parts outside the CDR3, is DAGVTQSPTHLIKTRGQQVTLRCSPKSGHDTVSWYQQALGQGPQFIFQYYEEEERQRGNFPDRFSGHQFPNYSSELNVNALLLGDSALYLCASGSQRVPYNEQFFGPGTRLTVL.

The chain employs TRBV6-1 and TRBJ1-3, with TRBD1 identical over 9 bases. This CDR3 has 13 residues. Germline CDR1 is MNHNS and CDR2 is SASEGT. Unmatched junction bases numbered 6, after V lost 6 bases and J lost 9 bases. CDR3 DNA: TGTGCCAGCAGACTAGGACAGGGGAGCACCATATATTTT. Translation: CASRLGQGSTIYF.

This rearrangement joins TRBV6-5 to TRBJ2-2; 10 nucleotides match TRBD2. V was clipped by 2 bases and J by 6 bases; unmatched bases: 3. The germline V gene encodes CDR1 MNHEY and CDR2 SVGAGI. This CDR3 is built from 15 residues. CDR3 residues: CASSYVAGGSGELFF. CDR3 DNA sequence: TGTGCCAGCAGTTACGTAGCGGGGGGCTCCGGGGAGCTGTTTTTT.

J is TRBJ2-7 and V is TRBV18; TRBD2 matches at 13 bases. The trim removed 6 bases at V and 5 bases at J, leaving 4 bases unmatched. This CDR3 comprises 14 residues. The germline CDR1 and CDR2 sequences are KGHSH and LQKENI. The CDR3 DNA reads TGTGCCAGCTCCCGACTAGCGGGGGGCAACGAGCAGTACTTC. This sequence encodes CASSRLAGGNEQYF.

The chain joins TRBV19 to TRBJ1-5; tentatively, D is TRBD1 (5 bases). Germline loops: CDR1 LNHDA, CDR2 SQIVND (reference sequence). The CDR3 totals 12 residues. Between the trimmed V and J ends, which lost 5 bases and 5 bases, there was a span of 7 bases. CDR3 nucleotides: TGTGCCAGTAGTGTCAGGGATCAGCCCCAGCATTTT. It encodes CASSVRDQPQHF.

The CDR3 protein is CASSLAGNGYTF. Written as DNA, the CDR3 is TGTGCCAGCAGCTTAGCGGGAAATGGCTACACCTTC. V is TRBV7-2 and J is TRBJ1-2; D gene ambiguous. The germline V gene has CDR1 SGHTA and CDR2 FQGNSA. V lost 0 bases and J 6 bases, leaving 5 bases between the germline ends. The CDR3 contains 12 residues.

V usage is TRBV5-4 and J usage is TRBJ2-4; 7 bases fit TRBD1. Germline V gene data show CDR1 as SGHNT and CDR2 as YYREEE (reference sequence). Germline trimming cut 5 bases from V and 8 bases from J; bases unmatched to any gene: 16. The CDR3 has 16 amino acids. CDR3 protein: CASSTLKTGRLDIQYF. In DNA form, the CDR3 reads TGTGCCAGCAGTACTCTAAAGACAGGGAGATTGGACATTCAGTACTTC.

This sequence joins TRBV4-2 and TRBJ2-2; D gene ambiguous. Germline CDR1 and CDR2: LGHNA and YNFKEQ. Deletions cut 0 bases from V and 0 bases from J, with 8 bases between. CDR3 size: 16 residues. The DNA of the CDR3 is TGTGCCAGCAGCCAAGATTTGTCAGCGAACACCGGGGAGCTGTTTTTT. Protein sequence: CASSQDLSANTGELFF.

The chain has TRBV6-5 and TRBJ1-3, with D perhaps matching TRBD1 (6 bases). Trimming removed 6 bases at V and 4 bases at J, with 16 bases between. Looked up from germline, CDR1 is MNHEY and CDR2 is SVGAGI. This CDR3 spans 15 amino acids. For the CDR3, the DNA is TGTGCCAGCAGCCGACGACAGGCGCGAGGAAACACCATATATTTT. Amino acids: CASSRRQARGNTIYF.